This TCR beta chain was obtained from a study of vaccination effects on CD4 cells after COVID-19. Profiled with immunoSEQ multiplex PCR; TCRdb holds only in-frame clones, not every one. The sample carries 30,000 to 45,000 clones, roughly 66% recorded once. Note on this clone: Its target is not known.

CDR1 is MNHEY, CDR2 SVGAGI, per germline. V was clipped by 5 bases and J by 7 bases, with 11 bases between them. The CDR3 sequence is 12 residues long. Antigen-specific CD4+ T cells were expanded with viral peptide pools in the ViraFEST assay before sequencing. It was after more than nine days of culture that CD4+ T cells were isolated. Each vaccine recipient was nucleocapsid antibody negative and had no prior SARS-CoV-2 infection. Half of the medium was exchanged for IL-2 medium on both days 3 and 7. Study findings and constraints: Only a few convalescent patients and no early post-infection timepoints featured in the study. In healthy vaccinees, only 1 of 255 vaccine-induced clones cross-reacted with common cold coronaviruses. At late timepoints after vaccination, vaccine- and infection-induced clones shrank markedly.

This TCR was sampled from a human donor who received a COVID-19 vaccine. This chain uses TRBV6-5 with TRBJ1-1; D is uncertain. The sequences come from CD4+ T cells from PBMCs cultured with HCoV-OC43 spike peptides, collected before COVID-19 vaccination. Subset reported: HCoV-OC43 spike overlapping peptide pool stimulation. The CDR3 coding sequence is TGTGCCAGCAGTCTGGACGGCCGTGAAGCTTTCTTT. The encoded protein is CASSLDGREAFF.